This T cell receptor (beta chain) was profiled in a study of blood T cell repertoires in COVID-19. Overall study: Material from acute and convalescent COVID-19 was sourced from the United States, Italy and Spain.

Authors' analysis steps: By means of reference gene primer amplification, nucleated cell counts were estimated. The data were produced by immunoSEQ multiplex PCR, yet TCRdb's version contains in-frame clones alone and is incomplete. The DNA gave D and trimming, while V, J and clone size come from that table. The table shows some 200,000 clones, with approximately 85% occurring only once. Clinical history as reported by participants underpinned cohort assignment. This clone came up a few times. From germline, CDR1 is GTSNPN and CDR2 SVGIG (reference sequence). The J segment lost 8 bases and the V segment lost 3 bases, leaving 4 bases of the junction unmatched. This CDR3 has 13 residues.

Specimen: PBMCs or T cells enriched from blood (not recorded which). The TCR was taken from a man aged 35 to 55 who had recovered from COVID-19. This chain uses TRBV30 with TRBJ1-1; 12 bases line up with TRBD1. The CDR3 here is CAWRGQGAREAFF. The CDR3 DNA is TGTGCCTGGAGGGGACAGGGGGCACGCGAAGCTTTCTTT.